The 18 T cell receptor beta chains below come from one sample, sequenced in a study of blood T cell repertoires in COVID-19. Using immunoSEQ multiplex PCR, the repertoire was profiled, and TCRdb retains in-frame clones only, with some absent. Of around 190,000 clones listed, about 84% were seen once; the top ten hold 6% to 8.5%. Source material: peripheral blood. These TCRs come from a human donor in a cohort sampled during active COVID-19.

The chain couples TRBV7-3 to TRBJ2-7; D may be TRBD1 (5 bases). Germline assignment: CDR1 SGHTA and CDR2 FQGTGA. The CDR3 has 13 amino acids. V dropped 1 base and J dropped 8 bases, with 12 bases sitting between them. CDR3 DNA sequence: TGTGCCAGCAGCTTAAGCAGCAGGGATAAGCAGTACTTC. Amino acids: CASSLSSRDKQYF.

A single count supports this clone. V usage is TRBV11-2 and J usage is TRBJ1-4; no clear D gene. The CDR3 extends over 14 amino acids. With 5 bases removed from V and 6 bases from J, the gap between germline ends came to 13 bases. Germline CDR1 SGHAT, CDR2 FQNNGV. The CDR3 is CASSPEAIHEKLFF. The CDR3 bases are TGTGCCAGCAGCCCGGAGGCGATCCATGAAAAACTGTTTTTT.

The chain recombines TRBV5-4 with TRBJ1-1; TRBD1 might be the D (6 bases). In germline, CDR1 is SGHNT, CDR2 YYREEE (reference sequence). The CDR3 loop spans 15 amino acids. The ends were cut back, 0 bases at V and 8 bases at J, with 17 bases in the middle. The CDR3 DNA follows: TGTGCCAGCAGCTTGGGGGGTGGGGAGACAGGAGAAGCTTTCTTT. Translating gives CASSLGGGETGEAFF.

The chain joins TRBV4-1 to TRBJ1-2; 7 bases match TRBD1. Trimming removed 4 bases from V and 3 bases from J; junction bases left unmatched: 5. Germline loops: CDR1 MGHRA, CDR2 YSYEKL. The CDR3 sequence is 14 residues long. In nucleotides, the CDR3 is TGCGCCAGCAGCCCCCGACAGGGTTACTATGGCTACACCTTC. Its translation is CASSPRQGYYGYTF.

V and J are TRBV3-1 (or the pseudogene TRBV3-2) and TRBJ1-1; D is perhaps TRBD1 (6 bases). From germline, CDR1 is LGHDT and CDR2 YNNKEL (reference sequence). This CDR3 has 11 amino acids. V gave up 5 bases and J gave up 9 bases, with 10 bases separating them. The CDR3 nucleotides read TGTGCCAGCAGCGGGGGGGCGAAAGCTTTCTTT. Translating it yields CASSGGAKAFF.

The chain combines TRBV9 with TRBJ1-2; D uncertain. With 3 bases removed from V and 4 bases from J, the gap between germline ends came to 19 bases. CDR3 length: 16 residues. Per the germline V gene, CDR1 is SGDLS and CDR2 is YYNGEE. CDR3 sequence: CASSDPVGSRPYGYTF. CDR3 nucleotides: TGTGCCAGCAGCGACCCCGTGGGGAGTCGCCCCTATGGCTACACCTTC.

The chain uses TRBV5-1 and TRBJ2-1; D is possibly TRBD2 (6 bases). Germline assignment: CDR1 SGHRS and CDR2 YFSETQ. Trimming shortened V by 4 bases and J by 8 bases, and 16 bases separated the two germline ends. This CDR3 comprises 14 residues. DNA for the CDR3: TGCGCCAGCAGCCACACGGGACTTAGCGATGAGCAGTTCTTC. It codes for CASSHTGLSDEQFF.

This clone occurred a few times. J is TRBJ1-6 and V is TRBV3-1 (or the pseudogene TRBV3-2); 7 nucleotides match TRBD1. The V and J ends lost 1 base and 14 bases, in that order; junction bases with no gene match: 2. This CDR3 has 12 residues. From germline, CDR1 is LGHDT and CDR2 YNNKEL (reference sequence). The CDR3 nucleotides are TGTGCCAGCAGCCAAGTAGGGGGCTCCCTCCACTTT. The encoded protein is CASSQVGGSLHF.

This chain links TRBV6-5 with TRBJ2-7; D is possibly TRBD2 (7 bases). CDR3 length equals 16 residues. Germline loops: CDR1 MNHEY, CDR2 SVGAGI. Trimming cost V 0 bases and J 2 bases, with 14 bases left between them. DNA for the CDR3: TGTGCCAGCAGTTACTCGACGGTGGGGGGGCCCTACGAGCAGTACTTC. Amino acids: CASSYSTVGGPYEQYF.

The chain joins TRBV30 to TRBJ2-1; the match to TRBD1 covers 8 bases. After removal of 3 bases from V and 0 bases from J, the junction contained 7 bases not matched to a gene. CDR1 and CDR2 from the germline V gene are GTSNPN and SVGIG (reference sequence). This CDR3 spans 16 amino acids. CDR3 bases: TGTGCCTGGAGGAGACAGGGGCTGAGCTCCTACAATGAGCAGTTCTTC. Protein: CAWRRQGLSSYNEQFF.

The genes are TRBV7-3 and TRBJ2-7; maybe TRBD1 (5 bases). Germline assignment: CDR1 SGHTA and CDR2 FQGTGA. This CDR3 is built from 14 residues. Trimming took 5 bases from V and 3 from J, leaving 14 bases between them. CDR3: CASSIGVQNYEQYF. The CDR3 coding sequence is TGTGCCAGCAGCATAGGGGTCCAGAACTACGAGCAGTACTTC.

CDR3: CASSPLGLALSDTQYF. The CDR3 DNA sequence: TGCGCCAGCAGCCCCTTGGGACTAGCGCTCTCCGATACGCAGTATTTT. The rearrangement joins TRBV4-1 to TRBJ2-3, with 10 nucleotides matching TRBD2. The CDR3 sequence is 16 residues long. Trimming at V came to 4 bases and at J to 6 bases, leaving 10 bases not matched to a gene. Germline CDR1 is MGHRA and CDR2 is YSYEKL.

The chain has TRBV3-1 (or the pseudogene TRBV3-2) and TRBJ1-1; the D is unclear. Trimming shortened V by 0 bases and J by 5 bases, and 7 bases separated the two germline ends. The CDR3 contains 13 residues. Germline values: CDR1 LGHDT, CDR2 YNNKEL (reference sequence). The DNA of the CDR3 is TGTGCCAGCAGCCAAGACTCCCGGACTGAAGCTTTCTTT. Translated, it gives CASSQDSRTEAFF.

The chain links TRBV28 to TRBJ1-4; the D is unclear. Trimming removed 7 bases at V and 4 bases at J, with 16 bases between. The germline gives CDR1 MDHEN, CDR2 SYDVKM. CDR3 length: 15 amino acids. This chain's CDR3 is CASTSPGLNNEKLFF. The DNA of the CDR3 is TGTGCCAGCACTTCTCCGGGGTTGAATAATGAAAAACTGTTTTTT.

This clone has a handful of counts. The DNA of the CDR3 is TGCAGTGCTAGTCCGGCTAGCGGGGGGACCTACAATGAGCAGTTCTTC. Protein product: CSASPASGGTYNEQFF. J is TRBJ2-1 and V is TRBV20-1; 11 nucleotides line up with TRBD2. In germline, CDR1 is DFQATT, CDR2 SNEGSKA (reference sequence). V shed 3 bases, J shed 2 bases, and the junction held 6 bases outside the gene matches. CDR3 length: 16 residues.

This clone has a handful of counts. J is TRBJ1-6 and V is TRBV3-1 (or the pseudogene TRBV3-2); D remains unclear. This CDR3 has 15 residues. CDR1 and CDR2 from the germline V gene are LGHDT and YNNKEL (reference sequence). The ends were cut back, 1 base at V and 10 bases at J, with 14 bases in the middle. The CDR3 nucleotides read TGTGCCAGCAGCCAAGGATTCGGGGTTCAATCACCCCTCCACTTT. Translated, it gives CASSQGFGVQSPLHF.

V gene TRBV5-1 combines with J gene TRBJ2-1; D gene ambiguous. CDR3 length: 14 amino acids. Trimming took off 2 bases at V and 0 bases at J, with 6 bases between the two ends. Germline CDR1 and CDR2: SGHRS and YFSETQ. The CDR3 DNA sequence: TGCGCCAGCAGCTTTTATAGCTCCTACAATGAGCAGTTCTTC. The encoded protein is CASSFYSSYNEQFF. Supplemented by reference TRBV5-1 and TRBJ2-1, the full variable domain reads KAGVTQTPRYLIKTRGQQVTLSCSPISGHRSVSWYQQTPGQGLQFLFEYFSETQRNKGNFPGRFSGRQFSNSRSEMNVSTLELGDSALYLCASSFYSSYNEQFFGPGTRLTVL.

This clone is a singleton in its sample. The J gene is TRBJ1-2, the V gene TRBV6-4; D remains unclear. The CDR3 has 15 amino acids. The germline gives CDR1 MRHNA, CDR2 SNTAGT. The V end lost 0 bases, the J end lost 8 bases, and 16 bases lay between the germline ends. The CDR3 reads CASSDSPSAPGGYTF. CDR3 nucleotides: TGTGCCAGCAGTGACTCCCCCTCCGCCCCGGGGGGCTACACCTTC.